This entry describes one T cell receptor (beta chain). The primer mix had 60 Vbeta and 13 Jbeta primers. Method: immunoSEQ multiplex PCR; TCRdb's copy keeps in-frame clones and lacks some. The sample carries about 81,000 clones, just over 75% recorded once. This specimen belongs to a study of cytomegalovirus exposure and HLA in healthy donors. Study background: HLA-typed donors contributed about 85 million unique TCRs, which were held in an early data release.

The CDR3 sequence is 16 residues long. The V gene end was trimmed by 6 bases and the J gene end by 3 bases; junction bases not matched to a gene: 8. Germline V gene lookup returns CDR1 SNHLY and CDR2 FYNNEI. The chain carries TRBV2 and TRBJ2-3; 11 nucleotides align to TRBD2. Sequenced material: PBMCs. The receptor comes from a man over 45 in good health and CMV-seropositive. The DNA for the CDR3 is TGTGCCAGCAGGCAGGAGCTAGCGGGAGGAACAGATACGCAGTATTTT. It is translated as CASRQELAGGTDTQYF. Supplemented by reference TRBV2 and TRBJ2-3, the full variable domain reads EPEVTQTPSHQVTQMGQEVILRCVPISNHLYFYWYRQILGQKVEFLVSFYNNEISEKSEIFDDQFSVERPDGSNFTLKIRSTKLEDSAMYFCASRQELAGGTDTQYFGPGTRLTVL.